This TCR beta chain was sequenced for a study of T cell responses to AZD1222 COVID-19 vaccine. Using immunoSEQ multiplex PCR, the repertoire was profiled, and TCRdb retains in-frame clones only, with some absent. The top ten hold about 5.4% of the sample, which has 120,000 to 150,000 clones, around 84% seen once. V dropped 2 bases and J dropped 2 bases, with 12 bases sitting between them. This CDR3 spans 15 amino acids. Germline V CDR1 and CDR2: SGHVS, FQNEAQ. Study-wide points: Donors skewed white British and female; clonal diversity was possibly underestimated. Regions left unmutated in variants are reportedly the target of nearly half of spike-specific TCRs. Spike was spanned by vaccine-associated CD4 TCRs, with dominance at 160-218 and 743-854.

In this sample, this clone turned up a few times. Antigen: not known. The origin of this receptor is an adult who received the AZD1222 COVID-19 vaccine. V usage is TRBV7-8 and J usage is TRBJ1-1; TRBD1 is a possible D gene (6 bases). The starting material was peripheral blood, obtained 28 days after the second AZD1222 dose. The CDR3 loop reads CASSLIRGDNTEAFF. The CDR3 DNA is TGTGCCAGCAGCTTAATTAGGGGGGATAACACTGAAGCTTTCTTT.